The 23 T cell receptor beta chains below come from one sample, sequenced in a study of neurological immune-mediated disorders. TCRdb processed the 5' RACE reads anew with MiXCR; each CDR3 protein has one entry. The sample includes roughly 70,000 distinct CDR3 sequences, roughly 5% of them seen just once. Sequenced material: PBMCs. The receptors come from a woman between 25 and 40 years old with multiple sclerosis.

This clonotype has a count of ten or more. The CDR3 here is CASSGEGVSATNEKLFF. The CDR3 coding sequence is TGTGCCAGCAGCGGAGAGGGGGTCTCAGCAACTAATGAAAAACTGTTTTTT. V is TRBV7-6 and J is TRBJ1-4; TRBD1 might be the D (6 bases). Between the trimmed V and J ends, which lost 5 bases and 0 bases, there was a span of 16 bases. The CDR3 spans 17 residues. Looked up from germline, CDR1 is SGHVS and CDR2 is FNYEAQ.

The table lists this clonotype with many counts. The chain combines TRBV5-1 with TRBJ2-3, with 8 bases fitting TRBD2. Germline-derived CDR1 and CDR2 are SGHRS and YFSETQ. The V segment lost 1 base and the J segment 3 bases; nucleotides outside the gene matches: 4. The CDR3 has 15 amino acids. CDR3 in DNA: TGCGCCAGCAGCTTGAACGGGGGGGGAACAGATACGCAGTATTTT. It encodes CASSLNGGGTDTQYF.

This clonotype was observed many times. The chain uses TRBV5-1 and TRBJ2-3, with 7 bases aligning to TRBD1. The J segment lost 0 bases and the V segment lost 3 bases, leaving 7 bases of the junction unmatched. Germline V gene sequence: CDR1 SGHRS, CDR2 YFSETQ. The CDR3 covers 16 residues. CDR3 bases: TGCGCCAGCAGCTCAGGGGGACGGAGTAGCACAGATACGCAGTATTTT. Protein sequence: CASSSGGRSSTDTQYF.

The J gene is TRBJ2-3, the V gene TRBV20-1, with 8 bases lining up with TRBD1. CDR1 is DFQATT and CDR2 is SNEGSKA in the germline V gene (reference sequence). The CDR3 is 15 amino acids. After removal of 0 bases from V and 5 bases from J, the junction contained 7 bases not matched to a gene. This CDR3 is CSARERQGAGDTQYF. CDR3 in DNA: TGCAGTGCTAGAGAGAGGCAGGGGGCTGGAGATACGCAGTATTTT.

This clonotype was detected ten times or more. The chain has TRBV20-1 and TRBJ2-1, with a tentative D call TRBD1 (6 bases). CDR1 and CDR2 (germline): DFQATT, SNEGSKA (reference sequence). This CDR3 is built from 15 residues. Trimming removed 3 bases from V and 5 bases from J, with 17 bases in between. Here the CDR3 DNA reads TGCAGTGCTAGTGTATGGGGGCGTTTGGACAATGAGCAGTTCTTC. Protein: CSASVWGRLDNEQFF.

At least ten counts were recorded for this clonotype. The chain combines TRBV20-1 with TRBJ2-7; TRBD2 might be the D (5 bases). The V end lost 6 bases, the J end lost 3 bases, and 12 bases lay between the germline ends. This CDR3 has 12 residues. Germline V gene data show CDR1 as DFQATT and CDR2 as SNEGSKA (reference sequence). The CDR3 loop reads CSAKTTLYEQYF. In DNA form, the CDR3 reads TGCAGTGCCAAGACTACCCTCTACGAGCAGTACTTC.

In regard to this clonotype: A much larger clone lies one base from this, so it may be a read error. This rearrangement joins TRBV7-2 to TRBJ2-1; D is unclear. In germline, CDR1 is SGHTA, CDR2 FQGNSA. The CDR3 runs 11 residues. V was trimmed by 7 bases and J by 6 bases, leaving 7 bases between them. As DNA, the CDR3 is TGTGCCAGCAAATTAAGCAATGAGCAGTTCTTC. Its translation: CASKLSNEQFF.

This clonotype was found many times. The chain links TRBV6-2 or TRBV6-3 to TRBJ1-2; TRBD1 matches 10 bases. Per germline, CDR1 MNHEY and CDR2 SVGEGT. The J segment lost 2 bases and the V segment lost 6 bases, leaving 6 bases of the junction unmatched. There are 15 residues in the CDR3. The DNA for the CDR3 is TGTGCCAGCAGCTACCGGGACAGGGGAAACTATGGCTACACCTTC. Protein sequence: CASSYRDRGNYGYTF.

The V and J genes are TRBV20-1 and TRBJ2-7; tentatively, D is TRBD1 or TRBD2 (5 bases each). Germline CDR1 is DFQATT and CDR2 is SNEGSKA (reference sequence). Deletions cut 3 bases from V and 1 base from J, with 16 bases between. The CDR3 has 15 amino acids. DNA for the CDR3: TGCAGTGCTAGGAGGGGAACGGGACGGTCCTACGAGCAGTACTTC. Amino acids: CSARRGTGRSYEQYF.

This clonotype was observed at least ten times. This chain uses TRBV3-1 with TRBJ2-3, with D possibly being TRBD1 or TRBD2 (6 bases each). CDR1 is LGHDT, CDR2 YNNKEL, per germline (reference sequence). V shed 0 bases and J shed 0 bases, with 22 bases lying between them. CDR3 size: 20 residues. DNA of the CDR3: TGTGCCAGCAGCCAAGACCTATCGGAAGGCGGCGGGACAAGCACAGATACGCAGTATTTT. It encodes CASSQDLSEGGGTSTDTQYF.

This clonotype has ten or more counts. CDR3 nucleotides: TGCGCCAGCAGCTTACCGGGACAGATAGTCAATGAGCAGTTCTTC. As protein: CASSLPGQIVNEQFF. The rearrangement links TRBV5-1 to TRBJ2-1, with TRBD1 matching over 7 bases. Germline V CDR1 and CDR2: SGHRS, YFSETQ. The CDR3 is 15 residues long. Germline trimming cut 2 bases from V and 6 bases from J; bases unmatched to any gene: 8.

The chain is built from TRBV10-3 and TRBJ2-5; no reliable D call. From germline, CDR1 is ENHRY and CDR2 SYGVKD. The germline V and J ends were trimmed by 4 bases and 4 bases, with 7 bases remaining between them. This CDR3 is built from 12 residues. The CDR3 DNA sequence: TGTGCCATCAGTGGTGAGGCAGAGACCCAGTACTTC. This codes for CAISGEAETQYF.

This clonotype was recorded at least ten times. The chain recombines TRBV7-6 with TRBJ2-7; D not certain. This CDR3 is 14 amino acids long. CDR1 is SGHVS and CDR2 is FNYEAQ in the germline V gene. V was cut by 4 bases and J by 0 bases, with 10 bases left in between. CDR3 in DNA: TGTGCCAGCAGCTCCGTGGAGAGCTCCTACGAGCAGTACTTC. Protein sequence: CASSSVESSYEQYF.

The J gene is TRBJ2-7, the V gene TRBV3-1, with 7 nucleotides matching TRBD1. The CDR3 has 13 amino acids. Germline assignment: CDR1 LGHDT and CDR2 YNNKEL (reference sequence). With 5 bases clipped from V and 9 bases from J, the junction kept 10 bases outside the gene matches. The CDR3, as DNA: TGTGCCAGCAGCGCCAATGACAGGGCTGGGCAGTACTTC. Its protein product is CASSANDRAGQYF.

This clonotype was detected ten times or more. The chain is built from TRBV5-5 and TRBJ1-3; no definite D call. V dropped 0 bases and J dropped 0 bases, with 13 bases sitting between them. The CDR3 length is 17 residues. Germline lookup yields CDR1 SGHKS and CDR2 YYEKEE (reference sequence). The CDR3 sequence is CASSLGLGKNSGNTIYF. CDR3 bases: TGTGCCAGCAGCTTGGGTCTCGGAAAAAACTCTGGAAACACCATATATTTT.

This clonotype was counted ten times or more. The CDR3 loop reads CASSATGGVNTEAFF. The CDR3 DNA sequence: TGCGCCAGCAGCGCTACAGGGGGTGTGAACACTGAAGCTTTCTTT. The chain uses TRBV5-1 and TRBJ1-1; 8 bases agree with TRBD1. Germline V lookup: CDR1 SGHRS, CDR2 YFSETQ. Trimming cost V 4 bases and J 0 bases; bases outside gene matches: 5. This CDR3 has 15 amino acids.

The sample holds many counts of this clonotype. The J gene is TRBJ2-3, the V gene TRBV5-5, with TRBD1 as a possible D gene (6 bases). Trimming left V 4 bases short and J 4 bases short, with 13 bases between. This CDR3 spans 14 amino acids. Germline V gene data show CDR1 as SGHKS and CDR2 as YYEKEE (reference sequence). CDR3 sequence (DNA): TGTGCCAGCAGCCGAGGGGACACCTCAGATACGCAGTATTTT. Protein: CASSRGDTSDTQYF.

Many counts were recorded for this clonotype. The chain couples TRBV7-6 to TRBJ1-1; TRBD1 is a possible D gene (5 bases). Per the germline V gene, CDR1 is SGHVS and CDR2 is FNYEAQ. The CDR3 covers 16 residues. V was trimmed by 1 base and J by 4 bases, leaving 16 bases between them. The CDR3 here is CASSLGPQGTGTEAFF. CDR3 DNA sequence: TGTGCCAGCAGCTTAGGGCCCCAGGGAACGGGCACTGAAGCTTTCTTT. Together with reference TRBV7-6 and TRBJ1-1, the CDR3 gives the full variable domain: GAGVSQSPRYKVTKRGQDVALRCDPISGHVSLYWYRQALGQGPEFLTYFNYEAQQDKSGLPNDRFSAERPEGSISTLTIQRTEQRDSAMYRCASSLGPQGTGTEAFFGQGTRLTVV.

This clonotype came up many times. This rearrangement joins TRBV2 to TRBJ2-1; TRBD2 is a possible D gene (6 bases). Germline loops: CDR1 SNHLY, CDR2 FYNNEI. The V end was cut by 5 bases, the J end by 4 bases, with 15 bases between. The CDR3 spans 15 residues. Written as DNA, the CDR3 is TGTGCCAGCAGTTTAACCGGGACTGGATACAATGAGCAGTTCTTC. Amino acids: CASSLTGTGYNEQFF. The full variable domain, with the rest looked up from reference TRBV2 and TRBJ2-1, is EPEVTQTPSHQVTQMGQEVILRCVPISNHLYFYWYRQILGQKVEFLVSFYNNEISEKSEIFDDQFSVERPDGSNFTLKIRSTKLEDSAMYFCASSLTGTGYNEQFFGPGTRLTVL.

Details on this clonotype: Since a much larger clone is just one base distant, this may be a read error. CDR3 coding DNA: TGCAGCGTTGAAGGGGCCTTGGGCCAGCCCCAGCATTTT. It encodes CSVEGALGQPQHF. The chain links TRBV29-1 to TRBJ1-5, with D unresolved. Germline CDR1 SQVTM, CDR2 ANQGSEA. V was trimmed by 1 base and J by 7 bases, leaving 11 bases between them. The length of the CDR3 is 13 residues.

The chain uses TRBV20-1 and TRBJ2-7; possibly TRBD2 for D (6 bases). Trimming removed 5 bases at V and 1 base at J, with 12 bases between. This CDR3 spans 13 amino acids. Germline V gene data show CDR1 as DFQATT and CDR2 as SNEGSKA (reference sequence). The CDR3 DNA reads as TGCAGTGCTGAGCGGGTTTTGTCCTACGAGCAGTACTTC. The encoded protein is CSAERVLSYEQYF.

This clonotype has just a few counts. One end of the junction does not line up with germline, which may come from a read error. The chain employs TRBV20-1 and TRBJ1-5; D unresolved. Per germline, CDR1 DFQATT and CDR2 SNEGSKA (reference sequence). This CDR3 is 14 amino acids long. CDR3: CSARGSASNQPQNF. The CDR3 nucleotides read TGCAGTGCTAGAGGGTCCGCAAGCAATCAGCCCCAGAATTTT.

This clonotype occurred many times. The V and J genes are TRBV6-2 or TRBV6-3 and TRBJ2-3; D remains unclear. From germline, CDR1 is MNHEY and CDR2 SVGEGT. CDR3 length equals 14 residues. V shed 6 bases and J shed 2 bases, with 12 bases lying between them. The CDR3 bases are TGTGCCAGCAGATCTCGGGCACCCACAGATACGCAGTATTTT. Protein product: CASRSRAPTDTQYF.